These 7 T cell receptor beta chains were all obtained from the same sample, sequenced in a study of T cell responses to AZD1222 COVID-19 vaccine. Only in-frame clones appear in the TCRdb table, and some are missing; sequencing was by immunoSEQ multiplex PCR. Of 150,000 to 200,000 clones listed, about 90% are singletons. The starting material was peripheral blood, obtained 28 days after the second AZD1222 dose. These receptors came from an adult who received the AZD1222 COVID-19 vaccine.

This clone was picked up a small number of times. This chain joins TRBV7-8 and TRBJ2-2; no definite D call. There are 16 residues in the CDR3. CDR1 and CDR2 (germline): SGHVS, FQNEAQ. V shed 5 bases and J shed 2 bases, with 15 bases lying between them. CDR3 DNA sequence: TGTGCCAGCAGCCCCGGACCGGAACCTAACACCGGGGAGCTGTTTTTT. Its translation: CASSPGPEPNTGELFF.

The chain is built from TRBV5-1 and TRBJ2-7, with 8 bases that match TRBD1. With V trimmed by 4 bases and J by 10 bases, 10 bases remained unmatched. This CDR3 has 13 amino acids. CDR1 is SGHRS, CDR2 YFSETQ, per germline. DNA for the CDR3: TGCGCCAGCAGCGACGGACAGGGTTGGGAACAGTACTTC. This gives the protein CASSDGQGWEQYF.

The chain links TRBV5-1 to TRBJ2-7, with 9 bases lining up with TRBD1. Per germline, CDR1 SGHRS and CDR2 YFSETQ. Germline trimming cut 2 bases from V and 0 bases from J; bases unmatched to any gene: 3. The CDR3 runs to 15 residues. CDR3 protein: CASSFTGGGSYEQYF. The CDR3 nucleotides read TGCGCCAGCAGCTTCACAGGGGGCGGCTCCTACGAGCAGTACTTC.

This clone has a single count. The CDR3 here is CASSQCTGELFF. Here the CDR3 DNA reads TGTGCCAGCAGTCAATGCACCGGGGAGCTGTTTTTT. The genes are TRBV6-5 and TRBJ2-2, with no clear D. Germline V gene sequence: CDR1 MNHEY, CDR2 SVGAGI. This CDR3 is built from 12 residues. The germline V and J ends were trimmed by 5 bases and 4 bases, with 5 bases remaining between them.

CDR3 in amino acids: CSVDDNSYEQYF. CDR3 sequence (DNA): TGCAGCGTTGACGACAACTCCTACGAGCAGTACTTC. The chain links TRBV29-1 to TRBJ2-7; D gene unclear. V lost 3 bases, J lost 0 bases, and 6 bases lay in between. The CDR3 has 12 amino acids. Germline CDR1 reads SQVTM; CDR2 reads ANQGSEA.

The J gene is TRBJ2-7, the V gene TRBV6-5, with TRBD2 matching over 7 bases. V dropped 6 bases and J dropped 7; count of bases not matched to a gene: 3. Germline V gene lookup returns CDR1 MNHEY and CDR2 SVGAGI. The CDR3 totals 11 residues. The CDR3 region is CASRLAEEQYF. CDR3 DNA: TGTGCCAGCAGGCTAGCGGAAGAGCAGTACTTC.

Here the CDR3 reads CATSDKDVYTGELFF. The CDR3, as DNA: TGTGCCACCAGTGATAAGGACGTGTACACCGGGGAGCTGTTTTTT. The chain uses TRBV24-1 and TRBJ2-2; D call uncertain. V dropped 3 bases and J dropped 3 bases, with 10 bases sitting between them. The CDR3 is 15 residues long. CDR1 KGHDR and CDR2 SFDVKD come from the germline V gene.